The clone carrying this T cell receptor beta chain was detected only a few times. This sample was included in a study of OX40 agonist ivuxolimab in advanced cancers. Study details: The dose-escalation cohort had hepatocellular carcinoma, melanoma, renal cell or head and neck cancer.

Autoimmune disease history or systemic immunosuppression led to patient exclusion. The data were produced by immunoSEQ multiplex PCR, yet TCRdb's version contains in-frame clones alone and is incomplete. Of approximately 70,000 clones listed, more than 75% are singletons. The trim removed 3 bases at V and 7 bases at J, leaving 4 bases unmatched. This CDR3 spans 13 amino acids. Germline assignment: CDR1 SGHRS and CDR2 YFSETQ. V and J are TRBV5-1 and TRBJ1-1; 9 bases are a match to TRBD1. The source of this sequence is an adult with an advanced solid tumor such as melanoma, head and neck, liver or kidney cancer. Sample: CD4+ or CD8+ T cells sorted from blood, taken in a trial of the OX40 agonist ivuxolimab. In DNA, the CDR3 is TGCGCCAGCAGCTGGACAGGGGATGGTGAAGCTTTCTTT. Protein: CASSWTGDGEAFF.